The 21 T cell receptor beta chains given below trace back to one sample, sequenced in a study of blood T cell repertoires in COVID-19. Data came from immunoSEQ multiplex PCR; TCRdb stores just in-frame clones and leaves some out. In the table there are around 250,000 clones, 70% to 90% of which are singletons. The material sequenced was peripheral blood. The source is a woman between 65 and 79 years old with active or convalescent COVID-19.

The rearrangement uses TRBV29-1 and TRBJ2-1; 10 nucleotides match TRBD1. Trimming at V came to 7 bases and at J to 2 bases, leaving 5 bases not matched to a gene. Germline loops: CDR1 SQVTM, CDR2 ANQGSEA. There are 14 residues in the CDR3. CDR3 DNA sequence: TGCAGCGGTGCCGGACAGGGGGCCTACAATGAGCAGTTCTTC. Translated: CSGAGQGAYNEQFF.

This clone has just one count. This chain uses TRBV7-6 with TRBJ2-7, with 10 bases fitting TRBD1. In germline, CDR1 is SGHVS, CDR2 FNYEAQ. J was trimmed by 6 bases and V by 5 bases; bases with no gene match: 10. CDR3 size: 15 residues. The CDR3 loop reads CASSAKTGGSSEQYF. CDR3 in DNA: TGTGCCAGCAGCGCCAAGACAGGGGGCAGTAGCGAGCAGTACTTC.

The V call is TRBV19, the J call TRBJ1-2, with D possibly being TRBD1 (5 bases). The CDR3 loop spans 13 amino acids. V gave up 4 bases and J gave up 1 base, with 7 bases separating them. CDR1 is LNHDA and CDR2 is SQIVND in the germline V gene (reference sequence). This chain's CDR3 is CASSTTVNYGYTF. The CDR3 nucleotides are TGTGCCAGTAGTACGACAGTTAACTATGGCTACACCTTC.

The chain combines TRBV7-2 with TRBJ2-7; D gene unclear. Trimming cost V 4 bases and J 0 bases, with 7 bases left between them. Germline V gene data show CDR1 as SGHTA and CDR2 as FQGNSA. This CDR3 is built from 13 residues. CDR3 DNA sequence: TGTGCCAGCAGCTGGGCACCCTCCTACGAGCAGTACTTC. It codes for CASSWAPSYEQYF.

This chain joins TRBV27 and TRBJ2-6; TRBD1 agrees at 10 bases. This CDR3 region has 19 residues. Looked up from germline, CDR1 is MNHEY and CDR2 is SMNVEV (reference sequence). V trimming: 5 bases; J trimming: 1 base; junction bases outside the gene matches: 11. The CDR3 region is CASSPPWDRGKSGANVLTF. The CDR3 nucleotides are TGTGCCAGCAGTCCGCCCTGGGACAGGGGAAAATCTGGGGCCAACGTCCTGACTTTC.

The chain's CDR3 is CSASPSLAGAVYEQYF. The CDR3 DNA follows: TGCAGTGCTAGTCCCTCTCTAGCGGGGGCCGTTTACGAGCAGTACTTC. The chain recombines TRBV20-1 with TRBJ2-7; TRBD2 aligns across 10 bases. CDR1 DFQATT and CDR2 SNEGSKA come from the germline V gene (reference sequence). The CDR3 is 16 residues long. V shed 3 bases and J 4 bases; nucleotides not matched to a gene: 12.

This clone was seen once. J is TRBJ1-2 and V is TRBV19, with unresolved D. V shed 0 bases and J shed 4 bases, with 6 bases lying between them. The CDR3 has 13 amino acids. Germline V gene sequence: CDR1 LNHDA, CDR2 SQIVND (reference sequence). For the CDR3, the DNA is TGTGCCAGTAGTATAGAACAGACCTATGGCTACACCTTC. This translates into CASSIEQTYGYTF. Full variable domain (outside the CDR3, taken from reference TRBV19 and TRBJ1-2): DGGITQSPKYLFRKEGQNVTLSCEQNLNHDAMYWYRQDPGQGLRLIYYSQIVNDFQKGDIAEGYSVSREKKESFPLTVTSAQKNPTAFYLCASSIEQTYGYTFGSGTRLTVV.

The chain's CDR3 is CASSATGGSNSPLHF. CDR3 bases: TGCGCCAGCAGCGCGACAGGGGGGTCAAATTCACCCCTCCACTTT. V is TRBV5-1 and J is TRBJ1-6; TRBD1 matches at 9 bases. V lost 4 bases and J lost 7; bases outside the gene matches: 6. Germline-derived CDR1 and CDR2 are SGHRS and YFSETQ. This CDR3 is 15 amino acids long.

The J gene is TRBJ1-5, the V gene TRBV29-1; 7 nucleotides agree with TRBD1. The trim removed 4 bases at V and 2 bases at J, leaving 5 bases unmatched. Germline-derived CDR1 and CDR2 are SQVTM and ANQGSEA. The CDR3 is 14 residues long. DNA of the CDR3: TGCAGCGTTGGTCAGGGGGACGGCAATCAGCCCCAGCATTTT. This gives the protein CSVGQGDGNQPQHF.

The gene calls are TRBV11-2 and TRBJ2-3; TRBD2 agrees at 7 bases. The CDR3 totals 15 residues. The junction had 2 bases not matched to a gene; V was cut back by 0 bases and J by 2 bases. Germline loops: CDR1 SGHAT, CDR2 FQNNGV. CDR3 DNA sequence: TGTGCCAGCAGCTTAGAAGCGGGGAACACAGATACGCAGTATTTT. Its translation: CASSLEAGNTDTQYF.

This clone was picked up a small number of times. This chain links TRBV19 with TRBJ1-1; D ambiguous. The CDR3 covers 13 residues. Trimming removed 1 base at V and 2 bases at J, with 5 bases between. Germline V gene sequence: CDR1 LNHDA, CDR2 SQIVND (reference sequence). The CDR3 loop reads CASSIVANTEAFF. In nucleotides, the CDR3 is TGTGCCAGTAGTATAGTAGCAAACACTGAAGCTTTCTTT.

In this sample, this clone turned up once. The chain recombines TRBV5-4 with TRBJ2-3; 8 bases match TRBD1. This CDR3 is 15 amino acids long. V gave up 6 bases and J gave up 0 bases; unmatched junction bases: 6. Germline CDR1 and CDR2: SGHNT and YYREEE (reference sequence). The CDR3 DNA reads TGTGCCAGCACTCCCAGGGGGCCTAGCACAGATACGCAGTATTTT. The encoded protein is CASTPRGPSTDTQYF.

This clone was seen just once. The chain uses TRBV25-1 and TRBJ1-1; D not resolved. V was pared by 5 bases and J by 2 bases, with 15 bases between. The CDR3 is made up of 15 amino acids. CDR1 MGHDK and CDR2 SYGVNS come from the germline V gene. The DNA of the CDR3 is TGTGCCAGCAGTCCCGCTCCGGGGAAAAACACTGAAGCTTTCTTT. Residues: CASSPAPGKNTEAFF.

The rearrangement links TRBV18 to TRBJ1-2; D not resolved. In germline, CDR1 is KGHSH, CDR2 LQKENI. V dropped 3 bases and J dropped 0 bases, with 5 bases sitting between them. The CDR3 sequence is 13 residues long. CDR3 protein: CASSPRTNYGYTF. The CDR3 DNA is TGTGCCAGCTCACCGCGGACTAACTATGGCTACACCTTC.

This clone was counted a single time. The J gene is TRBJ2-1, the V gene TRBV7-9; D may be TRBD1 (6 bases). Germline V lookup: CDR1 SEHNR, CDR2 FQNEAQ (reference sequence). V dropped 2 bases and J dropped 8 bases, with 16 bases sitting between them. CDR3 size: 15 residues. The CDR3 sequence is CASSLRSRGIDEQFF. In DNA, the CDR3 is TGTGCCAGCAGCTTAAGGAGCAGGGGAATTGATGAGCAGTTCTTC.

This clone was seen more than once but under ten times. This chain joins TRBV5-1 and TRBJ1-6; D gene ambiguous. Per the germline V gene, CDR1 is SGHRS and CDR2 is YFSETQ. The V gene lost 3 bases and the J gene lost 11 bases, with 15 bases spanning the gap. This CDR3 comprises 14 residues. The DNA of the CDR3 is TGCGCCAGCAGCTCTGCAAATCCGGAGGCACCCCTCCACTTT. Its protein is CASSSANPEAPLHF.

Only one count was recorded for this clone. The chain uses TRBV20-1 and TRBJ1-4, with no clear D. The CDR3 sequence is 13 residues long. V lost 3 bases to trimming and J lost 2 bases, with 7 bases between them. CDR1 and CDR2 (germline): DFQATT, SNEGSKA (reference sequence). This CDR3 is CSASSGTNEKLFF. The DNA of the CDR3 is TGCAGTGCTAGTTCCGGGACTAATGAAAAACTGTTTTTT.

This CDR3 reads CSAEPGRGAFF. DNA of the CDR3: TGCAGTGCCGAACCAGGCAGGGGAGCTTTCTTT. The rearrangement uses TRBV20-1 and TRBJ1-1, with D maybe TRBD1 (6 bases). The CDR3 contains 11 residues. The germline gives CDR1 DFQATT, CDR2 SNEGSKA (reference sequence). V was cut by 6 bases and J by 10 bases, with 15 bases left in between.

The CDR3 DNA reads as TGTGCCAGCAGGGACGGGACAGGGTATTATCAGCCCCAGCATTTT. Translation gives CASRDGTGYYQPQHF. This rearrangement joins TRBV7-2 to TRBJ1-5; 9 nucleotides match TRBD1. After removal of 6 bases from V and 5 bases from J, the junction contained 8 bases not matched to a gene. Germline V gene sequence: CDR1 SGHTA, CDR2 FQGNSA. The CDR3 runs to 15 residues.

This clone was counted once. The gene calls are TRBV5-5 and TRBJ2-2, with TRBD1 identical over 9 bases. This CDR3 is built from 15 residues. Trimming cost V 1 base and J 7 bases; bases outside gene matches: 5. The germline gives CDR1 SGHKS, CDR2 YYEKEE (reference sequence). The CDR3, as DNA: TGTGCCAGCAGCTTGATACAGGGGGCGAACGGGGAGCTGTTTTTT. Protein sequence: CASSLIQGANGELFF.

This sequence joins TRBV7-2 and TRBJ1-6, with no clear D. Germline-derived CDR1 and CDR2 are SGHTA and FQGNSA. V was trimmed by 1 base and J by 7 bases, leaving 11 bases between them. The CDR3 runs 15 residues. CDR3 coding DNA: TGTGCCAGCAGCTTAGGAGCCCTTGAAAATTCACCCCTCCACTTT. Its translation: CASSLGALENSPLHF.